Sequencing of this T cell receptor (beta chain) was carried out in a study of cytomegalovirus exposure and HLA in healthy donors listed by TCRdb under 2017. General notes on the study: According to an earlier analysis of 450 to 650 of the donors, roughly 180 million T cells yielded approximately 120 million unique TCR beta sequences and 276 Gb of sequence data. All discovery cohort repertoires had been generated on a single sequencing platform. In an earlier analysis of 500 to 650 of the donors, high-throughput TCR beta sequencing was used to judge whether each TCR beta V gene segment behaved as functional or pseudogenic. Donor age, sex, ethnicity and CMV serostatus were compiled together with the repertoire data. In a later genetic analysis, genome-wide SNP genotypes for about 55% of the roughly 700 donors were used, and that subset was treated as a discovery cohort. High-throughput TCR immunosequencing, statistical association of individual TCRs with disease status, and machine learning were combined to predict cytomegalovirus infection status. A later analysis re-examined previously published TCR beta repertoires from just over 650 donors and added high-resolution HLA genotyping to investigate patterns of TCR occurrence. The later analysis used no new phenotypic data to find candidate immune exposures, relying instead on TCR beta sequences and their occurrence across donors. An early release that covered some 630 HLA-typed donors contained around 300 gigabases of sequencing data and 85 million to 100 million unique TCR sequences. HLA typing included class I and class II loci at four-digit resolution. In addition to the first cohort of 666 subjects, a separate validation cohort of 100 to 150 different subjects was used. Typing coverage differed by locus: A, B, C, DRB1 and DQB1 were typed in roughly 629-640 donors, DQA1 in 522, DPA1 in around 610, and DPB1 in just under 490. Of the 300 to 450 genotyped donors, roughly 80% were placed in the genetic ancestry cluster associated with self-reported Caucasian donors. Four to six DR-DQ haplotypes were handled as single units for association and clustering, since linkage in the cohort was strong. Across some 400 genotyped donors of the cohort, an average of about 240,000 unique TCR beta nucleotide sequences per donor were sequenced, and approximately 19% of those sequences were non-productive. Using immunosequencing, the study profiled T cell repertoires from around 670 subjects and related those repertoires to cytomegalovirus serostatus. The aim of the study was to test whether cataloging public T cell receptors could identify signatures of past pathogen exposure. Overall study outcomes, separate from this receptor: The sequencing pipeline was judged likely to have produced a cluster of highly shared sequence variants as a technical artifact. Sequencing depth was assumed to be roughly uniform across donors in the presence/absence analyses, though that assumption may not hold. An earlier analysis of some 560 of the donors showed that most TCR beta V segments appeared in productive rearrangements either about 90% or about 30% of the time, which broadly matched IMGT annotations. Linkage disequilibrium might explain the correlated functional status among segregating V segments, but an unknown experimental factor could not be ruled out. V-gene and J-gene trimming of TCR beta chains was associated with a missense DCLRE1C variant in a later genetic analysis, and the association was replicated in an independent cohort. According to a later analysis, parvovirus B19, influenza, CMV and Epstein-Barr virus appeared linked to several top co-occurrence clusters. The authors suggested that the approach could potentially be extended to other disease states and immunological phenotypes. HLA typing was unavailable for some donors at each locus, so association tests used only the typed subset. Compared with equally common non-associated chains, HLA-associated TCR beta chains in a later analysis were more clonally expanded and had lower generation probabilities. When HLA alleles, especially DR and DQ, strongly co-occurred, TCR associations were difficult to assign to individual alleles. The earlier analysis of about 600 of the donors excluded approximately 15 rarely observed V segments, including chromosome 9 orphons, because counts were too low. Most CMV-associated TCR beta chains appeared to be HLA-restricted in a later analysis, and the HLA associations seemed to be driven largely by CMV exposure. A later genetic analysis reported fewer N-insertions in productive TCRs among donors in an Asian-associated ancestry cluster than the roughly 670-donor mean. A further reported finding was that TCR beta sequences accurately predicted the HLA-A and HLA-B alleles for most subjects in the first cohort. A later analysis associated 16,951 TCR beta sequences with specific HLA alleles at a false discovery rate of 0.05. In a later analysis, TCR association rates were found to vary across HLA loci, with the most associated TCRs seen for DRB1 alleles and the fewest for HLA-C alleles. This cohort had only TCR beta chains sequenced, and the lack of alpha or paired-chain data limited which features could be detected. Some IMGT-functional V segments, including TRBV6-2 and TRBV6-3, could not be distinguished by the 87-base-pair reads and were therefore excluded. Across donors, most TCR sequences were observed very rarely, whereas some public TCRs were present in many individuals. Cytomegalovirus status was reported to be diagnosed by the classifier with high specificity and sensitivity in both the original and validation cohorts. A few of the identified cytomegalovirus-associated TCR beta chains were confirmed in vitro to be specific for cytomegalovirus antigens. In the study, 150 to 200 TCR beta chains were listed as associated with cytomegalovirus. Immune exposure information for the cohort was limited to CMV serostatus.

To note about this clone: Its antigen target is currently unknown. No base quality information exists; no much larger clone differs at one position.

The cohort consisted of 600 to 700 healthy bone marrow donors. All cohort members were sampled while nominally healthy, although unrecorded immune exposures were likely present. The donor tested CMV seropositive, placing the donor among the 250 to 300 seropositive members of the cohort. Each donor provided a peripheral blood sample, and peripheral blood mononuclear cells were used for TCR beta sequencing. Genomic DNA extraction from the blood cell samples was performed with the Qiagen DNeasy Blood Extraction Kit. The method was the immunoSEQ multiplex PCR assay. A mixture of 60 forward primers for TCR Vbeta segments and 13 reverse primers for TCR Jbeta segments was used in the multiplex PCR. Amplification of the CDR3 region of rearranged TCR beta genes was performed with a multiplex PCR assay on genomic DNA. The amplified TCR beta libraries were sequenced on the Illumina HiSeq System as 87-base-pair reads. In the authors' own workflow: A later analysis counted approximately 76 million unique TCR beta chains across the 650 to 700 repertoires, and around 9.9 million of these chains were shared by at least two donors. Raw reads were error-corrected and collapsed into unique sequences with a nearest-neighbor algorithm that merged closely related sequences to remove PCR and sequencing errors. Alignment of CDR3 sequences to IMGT reference sequences was used to assign V, D and J gene segments. For a sequence to be retained, at least a six-nucleotide match to both a V gene segment and a J gene segment was required. A rearrangement was called productive if the CDR3 had no stop codons and remained in frame with V and J, and every other rearrangement was called non-productive. CDR3 was defined according to IMGT convention as the region running from the second conserved V-encoded cysteine to the conserved J-encoded phenylalanine. Sequences without an unambiguous match to a single V gene segment were excluded from the earlier analysis of almost 600 of the donors. An earlier analysis of a few hundred of the donors called V segments functional above 56.7% productive rearrangements and segregating when the between-donor standard deviation exceeded 5%. A statistical classification framework was developed to diagnose cytomegalovirus status using the catalog of TCR beta chain sequences. V and J gene assignment, in a later analysis, came from comparing TCR nucleotide sequences with IMGT/GENE-DB human TR gene sequences. In a later analysis, CDR3 sequences and most-parsimonious VDJ recombination scenarios were assigned using the TCRdist pipeline. A later analysis defined each TCR beta chain by its CDR3 amino acid sequence plus V-gene family, and excluded reads lacking a unique V-gene family. A later analysis removed several hundred highly shared, low-generation-probability nucleotide sequences to deal with suspected cross-contamination and a sequencing artifact. A later analysis calculated a clonal expansion index for each public chain from normalized within-repertoire ranks of inferred template counts. Generation probabilities in a later analysis came from a VDJ recombination model fitted to out-of-frame rearrangements, and those results were checked against IGoR. In a later analysis, hypergeometric tests were used to score TCR-TCR, TCR-HLA and TCR-CMV co-occurrence, with a repertoire-size bias correction applied to TCR pairs. A later analysis estimated false discovery rates by permuting HLA or CMV assignments 20 times. In a later analysis, co-occurring TCRs were grouped using DBSCAN, with TCRdist sequence similarity added in when clustering inside HLA-allele-positive subsets. Co-occurrence clustering excluded repertoires with fewer than 30,000 or more than 120,000 public chains, plus five with anomalous nucleotide sharing. TCRdb mirrors the immuneACCESS table, restricted to in-frame sequences. Some clones are absent from its copies; in checked studies, under half trace to an unresolved V gene, and the reason for the others is unknown. D and trimming were read from the DNA, whereas the V and J calls and clone size are those reported in that table. The sample table records some 180,000 clones; roughly 13% of these occur just once. The ten largest clones represent under 10% of the sample.

The V and J ends are trimmed by 6 bases and 3 bases, leaving 11 bases between them. The CDR3 spans 14 residues, from the cysteine through the phenylalanine. The DNA shown is the 42-base CDR3, in frame from base 1. The germline V gene provides CDR1 SGHAT and CDR2 FQNNGV. The rearrangement combines TRBV11-2 with TRBJ1-4, with an unclear D gene assignment. The specimen was PBMCs. This clonotype was obtained from a middle-aged man in good health and CMV-seropositive. The DNA reads TGTGCCAGCAGGAGAAGAGGTTCTAATGAAAAACTGTTTTTT. Translation gives CASRRRGSNEKLFF.